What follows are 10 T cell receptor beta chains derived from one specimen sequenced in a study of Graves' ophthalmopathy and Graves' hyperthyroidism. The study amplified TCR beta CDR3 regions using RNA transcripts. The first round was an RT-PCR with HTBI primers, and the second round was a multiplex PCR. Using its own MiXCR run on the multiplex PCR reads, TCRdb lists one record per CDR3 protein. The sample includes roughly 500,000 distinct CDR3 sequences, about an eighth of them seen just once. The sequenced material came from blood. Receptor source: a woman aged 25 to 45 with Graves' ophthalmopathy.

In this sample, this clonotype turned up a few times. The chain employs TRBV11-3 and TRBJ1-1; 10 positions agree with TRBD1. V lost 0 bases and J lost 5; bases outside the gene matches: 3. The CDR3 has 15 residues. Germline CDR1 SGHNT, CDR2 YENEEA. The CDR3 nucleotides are TGTGCCAGCAGCTTAGAGGACAGGGGGGGGACTGAAGCTTTCTTT. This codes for CASSLEDRGGTEAFF. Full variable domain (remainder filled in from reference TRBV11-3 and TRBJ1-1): EAGVVQSPRYKIIEKKQPVAFWCNPISGHNTLYWYLQNLGQGPELLIRYENEEAVDDSQLPKDRFSAERLKGVDSTLKIQPAELGDSAVYLCASSLEDRGGTEAFFGQGTRLTVV.

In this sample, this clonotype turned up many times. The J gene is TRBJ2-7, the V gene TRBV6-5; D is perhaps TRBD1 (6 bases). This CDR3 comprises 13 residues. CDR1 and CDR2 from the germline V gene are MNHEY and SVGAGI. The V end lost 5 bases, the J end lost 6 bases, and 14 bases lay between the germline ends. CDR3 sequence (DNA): TGTGCCAGCAGTACAGGGATTCGACGCGAGCAGTACTTC. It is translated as CASSTGIRREQYF.

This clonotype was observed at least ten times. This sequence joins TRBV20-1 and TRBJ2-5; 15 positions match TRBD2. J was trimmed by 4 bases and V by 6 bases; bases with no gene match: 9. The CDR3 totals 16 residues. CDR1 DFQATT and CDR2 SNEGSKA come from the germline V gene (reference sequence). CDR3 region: CSAEGLAGGEGETQYF. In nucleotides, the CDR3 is TGCAGTGCGGAGGGACTAGCGGGAGGAGAGGGAGAGACCCAGTACTTC.

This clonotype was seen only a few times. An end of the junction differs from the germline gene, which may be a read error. In DNA, the CDR3 is TGCGCCAGCAGCGGGACGGGGGCTGAAAACATTAAGTACTTC. This encodes CASSGTGAENIKYF. This chain joins TRBV5-1 and TRBJ2-4; D may correspond to TRBD1 or TRBD2 (6 bases each). The CDR3 contains 14 residues. Germline V gene lookup returns CDR1 SGHRS and CDR2 YFSETQ.

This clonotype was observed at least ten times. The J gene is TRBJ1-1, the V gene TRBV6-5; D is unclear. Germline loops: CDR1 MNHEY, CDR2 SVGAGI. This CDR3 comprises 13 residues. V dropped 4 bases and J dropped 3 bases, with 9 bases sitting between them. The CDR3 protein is CASSLDADTEAFF. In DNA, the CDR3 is TGTGCCAGCAGTTTGGATGCCGACACTGAAGCTTTCTTT.

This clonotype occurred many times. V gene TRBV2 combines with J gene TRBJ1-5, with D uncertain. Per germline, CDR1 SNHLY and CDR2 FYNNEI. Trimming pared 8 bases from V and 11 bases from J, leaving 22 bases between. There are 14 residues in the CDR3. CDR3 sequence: CASAALGVQVAQHF. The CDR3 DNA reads TGTGCCAGCGCAGCTTTGGGCGTTCAAGTGGCCCAGCATTTT.

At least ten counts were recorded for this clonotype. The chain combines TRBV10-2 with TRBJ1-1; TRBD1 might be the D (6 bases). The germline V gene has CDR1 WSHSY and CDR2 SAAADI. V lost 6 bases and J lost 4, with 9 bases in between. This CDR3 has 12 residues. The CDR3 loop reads CASSAGATEAFF. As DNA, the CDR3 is TGCGCCAGCAGCGCAGGGGCCACTGAAGCTTTCTTT.

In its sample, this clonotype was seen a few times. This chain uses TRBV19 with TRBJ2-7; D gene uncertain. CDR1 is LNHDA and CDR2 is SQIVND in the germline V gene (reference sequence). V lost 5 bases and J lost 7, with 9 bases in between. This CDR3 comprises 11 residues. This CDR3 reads CASSGVGEQYF. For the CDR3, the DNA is TGTGCCAGTAGTGGAGTTGGAGAGCAGTACTTC.

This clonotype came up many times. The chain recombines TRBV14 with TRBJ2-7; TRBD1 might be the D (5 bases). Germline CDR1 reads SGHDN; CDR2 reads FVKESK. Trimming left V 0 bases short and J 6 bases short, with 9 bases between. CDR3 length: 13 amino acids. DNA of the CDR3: TGTGCCAGCAGCCAAGACCCAGGGCTCGAGCAGTACTTC. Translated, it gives CASSQDPGLEQYF.

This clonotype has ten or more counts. CDR3 nucleotide sequence: TGTGCCACCAGCAGAGTGAGAGTGGACAGCAATCAGCCCCAGCATTTT. It encodes CATSRVRVDSNQPQHF. This chain links TRBV15 with TRBJ1-5, with no clear D. Trimming removed 1 base at V and 1 base at J, with 11 bases between. The CDR3 length is 16 residues. CDR1 is LNHNV, CDR2 YYDKDF, per germline (reference sequence).